The sequence of this T cell receptor beta chain was determined in a study of OX40 agonist ivuxolimab in advanced cancers. On the study more broadly: Patients were given ivuxolimab, an antibody that agonizes OX40 (CD134). A partial response was reached by three patients: one with hepatocellular carcinoma and two with cutaneous melanoma.

Patients with a history of autoimmune disease or on systemic immunosuppression were excluded. Findings and limits, study-wide: The authors also found low normalized T-cell clonal expansion in some nonresponders.

Profiled with immunoSEQ multiplex PCR; TCRdb holds only in-frame clones, not every one. The table has more than 85,000 clones, around 91% seen once. Germline CDR1 and CDR2: SQVTM and ANQGSEA. This CDR3 comprises 17 residues. Trimming took 6 bases from V and 1 from J; bases not matched to a gene: 15. About this clone itself: Its specificity is unknown.

The sequencing used CD4+ or CD8+ T cells sorted from blood, collected in a trial of the OX40 agonist ivuxolimab. This TCR came from an adult with an advanced solid tumor such as melanoma, head and neck, liver or kidney cancer. The V gene is TRBV29-1, the J gene TRBJ1-5; 7 positions match TRBD1. The CDR3 region has the DNA TGCAGCGTCGTTGAAGGGGGGAAGGGGGCGAGCAATCAGCCCCAGCATTTT. Its protein product is CSVVEGGKGASNQPQHF.